The T cell receptor beta chain described here comes from a study of T cells in Graves' hyperthyroidism and ophthalmopathy. This clonotype was counted many times. The CDR3 contains 14 residues. Between the trimmed V and J ends, which lost 3 bases and 5 bases, there was a span of 16 bases. CDR1 and CDR2 (germline): DFQATT, SNEGSKA (reference sequence). There were TCR beta CDR3 regions amplified from RNA transcripts. Researchers ran a first-round RT-PCR on the TCR CDR3 using the HTBI primer set. TCRdb independently ran MiXCR on the multiplex PCR reads; one entry per CDR3 protein. The sample holds about 180,000 distinct CDR3 sequences; about 9.4% are singletons and the top ten take roughly a fifth.

The receptor comes from a woman between 18 and 30 years old with Graves' hyperthyroidism that later progressed to Graves' ophthalmopathy. The sample was blood. The V gene is TRBV20-1, the J gene TRBJ2-5; no firm D call. The CDR3 DNA reads as TGCAGTGCTAGGGAAGTAGCACTGAGGGAGACCCAGTACTTC. It is translated as CSAREVALRETQYF.